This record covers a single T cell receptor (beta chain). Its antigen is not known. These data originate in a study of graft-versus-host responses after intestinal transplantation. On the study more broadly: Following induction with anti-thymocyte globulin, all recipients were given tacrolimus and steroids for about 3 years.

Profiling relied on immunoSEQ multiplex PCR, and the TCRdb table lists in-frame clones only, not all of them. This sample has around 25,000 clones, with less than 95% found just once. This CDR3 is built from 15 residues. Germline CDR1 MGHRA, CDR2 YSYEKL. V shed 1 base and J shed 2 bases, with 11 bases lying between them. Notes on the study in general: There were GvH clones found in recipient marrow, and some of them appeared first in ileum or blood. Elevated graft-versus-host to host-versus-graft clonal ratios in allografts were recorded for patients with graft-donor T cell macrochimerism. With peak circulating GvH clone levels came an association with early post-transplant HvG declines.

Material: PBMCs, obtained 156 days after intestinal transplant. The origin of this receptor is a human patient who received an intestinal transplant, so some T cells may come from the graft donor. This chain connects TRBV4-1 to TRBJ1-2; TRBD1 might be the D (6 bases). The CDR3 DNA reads TGCGCCAGCAGCCAAGTCACAGGGCTCAACTATGGCTACACCTTC. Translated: CASSQVTGLNYGYTF.